Following are 22 T cell receptor beta chains from one sample sequenced in a study of CD8 T cells in Susac syndrome. Reverse transcription of roughly 0.5 to 1 ug RNA was performed with random hexamers. From the immunoSEQ multiplex PCR reads, TCRdb called clonotypes with MiXCR, one entry per CDR3 protein. The table has tens of thousands of distinct CDR3 sequences, more than 85% seen once. Sequences were obtained from CD8+ T cells from PBMCs. The receptors were sampled from a human donor with Susac syndrome.

V is TRBV4-2 and J is TRBJ2-2; D not resolved. V was pared by 2 bases and J by 8 bases, with 9 bases between. The CDR3 spans 13 residues. Germline V gene lookup returns CDR1 LGHNA and CDR2 YNFKEQ. Written as DNA, the CDR3 is TGTGCCAGCAGCCAATTAGGTCGAGGGGAGCTGTTTTTT. Translation gives CASSQLGRGELFF.

This clonotype was counted between two and nine times. V is TRBV27 and J is TRBJ2-5; no firm D call. The germline V gene encodes CDR1 MNHEY and CDR2 SMNVEV (reference sequence). The CDR3 consists of 12 residues. Trimming removed 3 bases at V and 5 bases at J, with 7 bases between. CDR3 nucleotides: TGTGCCAGCAGTTTGCTGGGGGAGACCCAGTACTTC. Encoded protein: CASSLLGETQYF.

V gene TRBV30 combines with J gene TRBJ1-2; D gene unclear. The CDR3 runs to 12 residues. The V end lost 4 bases, the J end lost 1 base, and 7 bases lay between the germline ends. Germline CDR1 GTSNPN, CDR2 SVGIG (reference sequence). The DNA for the CDR3 is TGTGCCTGGATACGGGATAACTATGGCTACACCTTC. It yields the protein CAWIRDNYGYTF. Supplemented by reference TRBV30 and TRBJ1-2, the full variable domain reads SQTIHQWPATLVQPVGSPLSLECTVEGTSNPNLYWYRQAAGRGLQLLFYSVGIGQISSEVPQNLSASRPQDRQFILSSKKLLLSDSGFYLCAWIRDNYGYTFGSGTRLTVV.

This chain joins TRBV4-2 and TRBJ1-2; TRBD1 might be the D (5 bases). Germline assignment: CDR1 LGHNA and CDR2 YNFKEQ. The V end lost 1 base, the J end lost 4 bases, and 13 bases lay between the germline ends. CDR3 length: 15 amino acids. The CDR3 nucleotides read TGTGCCAGCAGCCAAGTGACAGATCAATTCTATGGCTACACCTTC. This translates into CASSQVTDQFYGYTF.

This chain joins TRBV14 and TRBJ2-1; D remains unclear. V lost 4 bases and J lost 1, with 11 bases in between. Germline V gives CDR1 SGHDN, CDR2 FVKESK. CDR3 size: 15 residues. The DNA for the CDR3 is TGTGCCAGCAGCCGTCAAACGAATTCCTACAATGAGCAGTTCTTC. This translates into CASSRQTNSYNEQFF.

V usage is TRBV29-1 and J usage is TRBJ2-1, with D possibly TRBD2 on 7 matching bases. Trimming took off 6 bases at V and 7 bases at J, with 16 bases between the two ends. The germline V gene has CDR1 SQVTM and CDR2 ANQGSEA. This CDR3 contains 13 residues. CDR3 sequence: CSVERGGGNEQFF. The CDR3 DNA reads as TGCAGCGTCGAAAGGGGAGGGGGGAATGAGCAGTTCTTC.

The V and J genes are TRBV27 and TRBJ1-5; D is perhaps TRBD1 (6 bases). The CDR3 length is 15 residues. Germline values: CDR1 MNHEY, CDR2 SMNVEV (reference sequence). V shed 0 bases and J shed 5 bases, with 11 bases lying between them. CDR3 coding DNA: TGTGCCAGCAGTTTATCGTCGGGGGCACATCAGCCCCAGCATTTT. Protein sequence: CASSLSSGAHQPQHF.

The chain is built from TRBV19 and TRBJ1-5; the D gene is possibly TRBD1 (5 bases). Germline V lookup: CDR1 LNHDA, CDR2 SQIVND (reference sequence). Trimming took 3 bases from V and 6 from J, leaving 6 bases between them. This CDR3 comprises 12 residues. The chain's CDR3 is CASSIGAQPQHF. Written as DNA, the CDR3 is TGTGCCAGTAGTATTGGGGCTCAGCCCCAGCATTTT. The full variable domain, with the rest looked up from reference TRBV19 and TRBJ1-5, is DGGITQSPKYLFRKEGQNVTLSCEQNLNHDAMYWYRQDPGQGLRLIYYSQIVNDFQKGDIAEGYSVSREKKESFPLTVTSAQKNPTAFYLCASSIGAQPQHFGDGTRLSIL.

This rearrangement joins TRBV7-6 to TRBJ2-5; D gene ambiguous. CDR3 size: 13 residues. CDR1 is SGHVS and CDR2 is FNYEAQ in the germline V gene. The ends were cut back, 5 bases at V and 2 bases at J, with 9 bases in the middle. CDR3 nucleotides: TGTGCCAGCAGCCCTTGGGAACAAGAGACCCAGTACTTC. This encodes CASSPWEQETQYF.

The chain joins TRBV29-1 to TRBJ2-7; D remains ambiguous. The V gene lost 4 bases and the J gene lost 1 base, with 5 bases spanning the gap. The CDR3 is made up of 11 amino acids. Germline V lookup: CDR1 SQVTM, CDR2 ANQGSEA. CDR3: CSVVRSYEQYF. The DNA for the CDR3 is TGCAGCGTTGTCAGATCCTACGAGCAGTACTTC.

V and J are TRBV3-1 and TRBJ2-2; D is undetermined. The germline V and J ends were trimmed by 1 base and 5 bases, with 11 bases remaining between them. The CDR3 has 15 residues. CDR1 is LGHDT, CDR2 YNNKEL, per germline (reference sequence). The CDR3 spells CASSQASGGTGELFF. CDR3 DNA sequence: TGTGCCAGCAGCCAAGCGTCGGGTGGGACCGGGGAGCTGTTTTTT.

This rearrangement joins TRBV7-2 to TRBJ2-5; no firm D call. The CDR3 has 13 amino acids. V lost 6 bases to trimming and J lost 2 bases, with 10 bases between them. The V gene's germline CDR1 is SGHTA and CDR2 FQGNSA. The DNA of the CDR3 is TGTGCCAGCAGTGGGTGGCAACAAGAGACCCAGTACTTC. It yields the protein CASSGWQQETQYF.

The rearrangement joins TRBV29-1 to TRBJ2-1, with D perhaps matching TRBD1 (6 bases). CDR3 length: 14 amino acids. Germline CDR1 and CDR2: SQVTM and ANQGSEA. V was shortened by 6 bases and J by 4 bases, with 16 bases between the two germline ends. The CDR3 DNA reads TGCAGCGTCAGTGGGCAGGGGTCGTACAATGAGCAGTTCTTC. Amino acids: CSVSGQGSYNEQFF.

The J gene is TRBJ2-3, the V gene TRBV5-4; 9 bases agree with TRBD2. V dropped 4 bases and J dropped 0; count of bases not matched to a gene: 9. CDR1 and CDR2 from the germline V gene are SGHNT and YYREEE (reference sequence). The CDR3 has 17 residues. This CDR3 is CASSLKTSGPSTDTQYF. CDR3 sequence (DNA): TGTGCCAGCAGCCTGAAGACTAGCGGACCTAGCACAGATACGCAGTATTTT.

The rearrangement links TRBV19 to TRBJ1-5; no clear D. Trimming took off 0 bases at V and 5 bases at J, with 8 bases between the two ends. There are 14 residues in the CDR3. Germline V gene data show CDR1 as LNHDA and CDR2 as SQIVND (reference sequence). This CDR3 reads CASSIEDFDQPQHF. The CDR3 coding sequence is TGTGCCAGTAGTATAGAGGACTTCGATCAGCCCCAGCATTTT.

The chain recombines TRBV9 with TRBJ1-1; D is unclear. The CDR3 runs 13 residues. V was pared by 3 bases and J by 1 base, with 7 bases between. Germline V gene sequence: CDR1 SGDLS, CDR2 YYNGEE. CDR3 sequence reads: CASSAWSNTEAFF. In DNA form, the CDR3 reads TGTGCCAGCAGCGCCTGGTCGAACACTGAAGCTTTCTTT.

J is TRBJ2-7 and V is TRBV5-1; possible D gene TRBD1, 7 bases. CDR1 is SGHRS and CDR2 is YFSETQ in the germline V gene. V was shortened by 0 bases and J by 5 bases, with 15 bases between the two germline ends. This CDR3 has 15 residues. The CDR3 bases are TGCGCCAGCAGCTTGGTGGCAGGGGGGAGCCACGAGCAGTACTTC. This gives the protein CASSLVAGGSHEQYF.

The J gene is TRBJ1-2, the V gene TRBV9, with D possibly matching TRBD1 (6 bases). The CDR3 runs 15 residues. CDR1 and CDR2 from the germline V gene are SGDLS and YYNGEE. Trimming cost V 0 bases and J 7 bases, with 16 bases left between them. As DNA, the CDR3 is TGTGCCAGCAGCGTAGGGACGACAGGCCAAGGTGGCTACACCTTC. This gives the protein CASSVGTTGQGGYTF.

The CDR3 DNA is TGTGCCAGCGGCGGAGGGAATCTGGAAGCTTTCTTT. It codes for CASGGGNLEAFF. The rearrangement uses TRBV6-1 and TRBJ1-1; D not resolved. Trimming left V 8 bases short and J 8 bases short, with 15 bases between. CDR1 and CDR2 from the germline V gene are MNHNS and SASEGT. The CDR3 runs 12 residues.

This CDR3 is CASSQGTGTYEQFF. The CDR3 nucleotides are TGCGCCAGCAGCCAAGGGACAGGGACATATGAGCAGTTCTTC. V is TRBV4-3 and J is TRBJ2-1; 8 nucleotides line up with TRBD1. CDR1 is LGHNA, CDR2 YSLEER, per germline. Trimming at V came to 1 base and at J to 8 bases, leaving 4 bases not matched to a gene. The CDR3 length is 14 residues.

The gene calls are TRBV29-1 and TRBJ2-1; 7 bases agree with TRBD1. Germline V gives CDR1 SQVTM, CDR2 ANQGSEA. V lost 6 bases, J lost 9 bases, and 11 bases stayed unmatched. The CDR3 sequence is 13 residues long. The CDR3 DNA is TGCAGCGTGACGGGGACAGAGCTGGGTGAGCAGTTCTTC. Amino acid sequence: CSVTGTELGEQFF.

This chain links TRBV5-1 with TRBJ2-1, with D hard to call. CDR3 length: 12 amino acids. Germline CDR1 is SGHRS and CDR2 is YFSETQ. Trimming cost V 2 bases and J 10 bases, with 10 bases left between them. Here the CDR3 reads CASSLILGEQFF. The CDR3 region has the DNA TGCGCCAGCAGCTTAATTTTAGGAGAGCAGTTCTTC.